A selection of T cell receptor beta chains follows, all from one sample in a study of cytomegalovirus exposure and HLA in healthy donors. Some clones are missing from TCRdb's copy, which holds only in-frame ones; the method was immunoSEQ multiplex PCR. The repertoire has some 110,000 clones, 74% of them found once; the top ten carry approximately 10%. Input material: PBMCs. All receptors come from a woman aged 50 to 60 in good health and CMV-seropositive. Both conserved end residues are part of each CDR3.

len: 15; v_gene: TRBV10-1; CDR3aa: CASSGSGSSYNEQFF
len: 17; v_gene: TRBV11-2; CDR3aa: CASSFGLEELAMYEQYF
len: 14; v_gene: TRBV18; CDR3aa: CASSPGQGRSEQYF
len: 14; v_gene: TRBV27; CDR3aa: CASSLEQGAYGYTF
len: 15; v_gene: TRBV18; CDR3aa: CASSPSVIQGDEQYF
len: 12; v_gene: TRBV29-1; CDR3aa: CSVRDRDPEAFF
len: 13; v_gene: TRBV7-8; CDR3aa: CASSTTFTGGYTF
len: 13; v_gene: TRBV28; CDR3aa: CASSLGHNTEAFF
len: 16; v_gene: TRBV4-1; CDR3aa: CASSQDRYGSSYEQYF
len: 16; v_gene: TRBV18; CDR3aa: CASSSGLAGGADTQYF
len: 13; v_gene: TRBV11-2; CDR3aa: CASSLQGPREAFF
len: 14; v_gene: TRBV7-6; CDR3aa: CASSSGSETYEQYF
len: 13; v_gene: TRBV6-1; CDR3aa: CASTLAGWDEQFF
len: 14; v_gene: TRBV5-1; CDR3aa: CASSPTTGTGGYTF
len: 14; v_gene: TRBV27; CDR3aa: CASSLKGGVYGYTF
len: 14; v_gene: TRBV19; CDR3aa: CASSTSPGQETQYF
len: 15; v_gene: TRBV5-6; CDR3aa: CASSSGQGWNQPQHF
len: 14; v_gene: TRBV28; CDR3aa: CASRDRGTKNIQYF
len: 13; v_gene: TRBV29-1; CDR3aa: CSVVAGGRGEQFF
len: 14; v_gene: TRBV19; CDR3aa: CASKPGQVAQPQHF
len: 15; v_gene: TRBV30; CDR3aa: CAWSAISGRWEKLFF
len: 16; v_gene: TRBV13; CDR3aa: CASSMSMDRVINEQYF
len: 17; v_gene: TRBV19; CDR3aa: CASSTPQGNRANIEAFF
len: 13; v_gene: TRBV6-5; CDR3aa: CASSYSEDIEKYF
len: 12; v_gene: TRBV29-1; CDR3aa: CSVAPQWTEAFF
len: 15; v_gene: TRBV5-1; CDR3aa: CASSLVVGQHYEQYF
len: 12; v_gene: TRBV18; CDR3aa: CASSPPTGELFF